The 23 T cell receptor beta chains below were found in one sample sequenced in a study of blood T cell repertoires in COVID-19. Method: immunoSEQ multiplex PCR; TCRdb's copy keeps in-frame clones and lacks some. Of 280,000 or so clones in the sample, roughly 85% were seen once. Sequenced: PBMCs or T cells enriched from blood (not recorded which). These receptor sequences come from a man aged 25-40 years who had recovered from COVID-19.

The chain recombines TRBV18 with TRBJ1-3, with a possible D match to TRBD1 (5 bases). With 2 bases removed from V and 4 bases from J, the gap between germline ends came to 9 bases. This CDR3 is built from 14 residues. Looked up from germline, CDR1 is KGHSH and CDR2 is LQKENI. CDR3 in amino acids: CASSPRQLGNTIYF. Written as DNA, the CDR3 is TGTGCCAGCTCACCAAGACAGCTCGGAAACACCATATATTTT.

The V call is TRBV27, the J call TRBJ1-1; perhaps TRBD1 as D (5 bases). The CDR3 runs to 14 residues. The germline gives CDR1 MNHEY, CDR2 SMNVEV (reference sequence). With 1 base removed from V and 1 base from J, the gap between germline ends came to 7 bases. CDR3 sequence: CASSLYGQNTEAFF. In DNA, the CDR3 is TGTGCCAGCAGTTTATACGGACAGAACACTGAAGCTTTCTTT.

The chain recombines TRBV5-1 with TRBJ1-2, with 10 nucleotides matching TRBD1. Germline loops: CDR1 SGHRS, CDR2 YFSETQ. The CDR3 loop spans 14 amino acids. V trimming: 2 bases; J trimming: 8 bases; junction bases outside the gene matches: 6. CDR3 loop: CASSLGQGVGGYTF. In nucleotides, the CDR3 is TGCGCCAGCAGCTTAGGACAGGGGGTCGGAGGCTACACCTTC.

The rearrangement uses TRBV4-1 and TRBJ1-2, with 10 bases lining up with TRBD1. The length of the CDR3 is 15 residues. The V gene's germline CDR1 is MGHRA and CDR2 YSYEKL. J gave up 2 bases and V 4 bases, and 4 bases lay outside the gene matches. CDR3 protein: CASSLRTGGNYGYTF. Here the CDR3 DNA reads TGCGCCAGCAGCCTACGGACAGGGGGAAACTATGGCTACACCTTC.

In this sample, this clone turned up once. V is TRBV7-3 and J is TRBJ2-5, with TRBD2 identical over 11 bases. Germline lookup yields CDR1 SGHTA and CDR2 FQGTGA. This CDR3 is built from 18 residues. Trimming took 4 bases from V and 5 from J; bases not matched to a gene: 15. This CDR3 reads CASSSTQLASGGLETQYF. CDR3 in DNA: TGTGCCAGCAGCTCAACGCAGTTGGCTAGCGGGGGGCTGGAGACCCAGTACTTC.

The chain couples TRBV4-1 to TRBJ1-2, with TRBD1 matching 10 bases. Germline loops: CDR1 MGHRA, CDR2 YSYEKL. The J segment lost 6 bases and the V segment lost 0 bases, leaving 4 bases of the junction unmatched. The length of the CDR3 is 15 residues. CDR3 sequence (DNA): TGCGCCAGCAGCCAAGATGTAGACAGGGGGCATGGCTACACCTTC. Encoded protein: CASSQDVDRGHGYTF.

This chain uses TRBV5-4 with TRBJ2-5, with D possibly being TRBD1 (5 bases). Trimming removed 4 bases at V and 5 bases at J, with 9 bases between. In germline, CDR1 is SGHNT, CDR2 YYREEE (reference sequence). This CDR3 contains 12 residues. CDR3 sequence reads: CASSVGAETQYF. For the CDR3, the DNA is TGTGCCAGCAGCGTTGGGGCGGAGACCCAGTACTTC.

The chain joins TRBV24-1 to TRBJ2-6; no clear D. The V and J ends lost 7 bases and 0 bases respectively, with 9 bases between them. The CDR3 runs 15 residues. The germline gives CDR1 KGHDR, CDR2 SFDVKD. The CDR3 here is CATRASGSGANVLTF. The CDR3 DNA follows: TGTGCCACCAGGGCCTCGGGCTCTGGGGCCAACGTCCTGACTTTC.

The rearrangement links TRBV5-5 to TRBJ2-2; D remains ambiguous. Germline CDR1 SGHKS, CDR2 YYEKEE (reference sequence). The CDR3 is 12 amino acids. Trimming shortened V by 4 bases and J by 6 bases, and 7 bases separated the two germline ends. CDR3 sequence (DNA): TGTGCCAGCAGCCTCGGGTCCGGGGAGCTGTTTTTT. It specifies CASSLGSGELFF.

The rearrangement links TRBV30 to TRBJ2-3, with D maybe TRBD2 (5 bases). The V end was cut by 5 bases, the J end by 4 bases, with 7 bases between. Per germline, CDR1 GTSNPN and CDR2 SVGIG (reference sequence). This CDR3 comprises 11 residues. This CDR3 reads CAWEEADTQYF. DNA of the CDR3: TGTGCCTGGGAGGAGGCAGATACGCAGTATTTT.

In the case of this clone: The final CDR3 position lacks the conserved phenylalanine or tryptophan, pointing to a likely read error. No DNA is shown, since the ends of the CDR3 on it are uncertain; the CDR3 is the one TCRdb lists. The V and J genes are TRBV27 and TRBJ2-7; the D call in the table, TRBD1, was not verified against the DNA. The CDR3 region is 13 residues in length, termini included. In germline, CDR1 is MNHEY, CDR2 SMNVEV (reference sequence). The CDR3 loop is CASSLSLGQWSPS.

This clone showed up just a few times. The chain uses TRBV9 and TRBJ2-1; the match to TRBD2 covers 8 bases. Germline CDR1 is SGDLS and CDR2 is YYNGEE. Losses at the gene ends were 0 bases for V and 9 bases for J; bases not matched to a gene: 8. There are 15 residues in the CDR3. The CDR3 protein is CASSVGPGGSGEQFF. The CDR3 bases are TGTGCCAGCAGCGTAGGCCCGGGAGGGAGTGGTGAGCAGTTCTTC.

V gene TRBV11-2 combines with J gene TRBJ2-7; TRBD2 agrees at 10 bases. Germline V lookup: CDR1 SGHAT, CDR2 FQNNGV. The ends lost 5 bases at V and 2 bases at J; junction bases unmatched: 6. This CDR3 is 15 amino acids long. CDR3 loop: CASSLSGGDAYEQYF. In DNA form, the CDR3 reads TGTGCCAGCAGCCTAAGCGGGGGGGACGCCTACGAGCAGTACTTC.

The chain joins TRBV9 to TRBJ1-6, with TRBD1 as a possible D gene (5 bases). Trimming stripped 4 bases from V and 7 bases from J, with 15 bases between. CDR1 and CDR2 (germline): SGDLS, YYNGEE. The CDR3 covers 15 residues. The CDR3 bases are TGTGCCAGCAGCCCCCCCGCGGGGGGAAATTCACCCCTCCACTTT. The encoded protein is CASSPPAGGNSPLHF.

CDR3 in amino acids: CASSVGAGRENTEAFF. The CDR3 DNA is TGTGCCAGCAGCGTCGGGGCGGGACGGGAGAACACTGAAGCTTTCTTT. The V and J genes are TRBV7-8 and TRBJ1-1; a possible D gene is TRBD1 (5 bases). Trimming pared 5 bases from V and 1 base from J, leaving 17 bases between. This CDR3 is built from 16 residues. The V gene's germline CDR1 is SGHVS and CDR2 FQNEAQ.

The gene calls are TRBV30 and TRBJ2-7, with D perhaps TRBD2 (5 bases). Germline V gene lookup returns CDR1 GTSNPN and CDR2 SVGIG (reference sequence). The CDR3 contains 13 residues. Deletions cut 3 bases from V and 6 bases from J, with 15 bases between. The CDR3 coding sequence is TGTGCCTGGAGCCCATCTTGGGGAGTCGAGCAGTACTTC. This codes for CAWSPSWGVEQYF.

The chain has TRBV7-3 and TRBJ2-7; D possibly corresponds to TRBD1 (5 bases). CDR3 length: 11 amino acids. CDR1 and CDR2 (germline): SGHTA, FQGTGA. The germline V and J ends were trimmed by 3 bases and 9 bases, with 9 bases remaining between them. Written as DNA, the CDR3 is TGTGCCAGCAGCTTTGGGGCAGCGCAGTACTTC. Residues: CASSFGAAQYF.

The CDR3 nucleotides read TGCGCCAGCAGCTTGGGACAGGGTACGGTCGAGCAGTACTTC. The encoded protein is CASSLGQGTVEQYF. V is TRBV5-1 and J is TRBJ2-7; 7 nucleotides align to TRBD1. This CDR3 comprises 14 residues. The germline V gene encodes CDR1 SGHRS and CDR2 YFSETQ. The junction had 6 bases not matched to a gene; V was cut back by 0 bases and J by 6 bases. The variable domain in full, completed from reference TRBV5-1 and TRBJ2-7, reads KAGVTQTPRYLIKTRGQQVTLSCSPISGHRSVSWYQQTPGQGLQFLFEYFSETQRNKGNFPGRFSGRQFSNSRSEMNVSTLELGDSALYLCASSLGQGTVEQYFGPGTRLTVT.

The CDR3 sequence: CASSRFAEAFF. CDR3 nucleotide sequence: TGTGCCAGCAGTCGGTTCGCTGAAGCTTTCTTT. The V and J genes are TRBV11-2 and TRBJ1-1; D is unclear. Trimming stripped 6 bases from V and 6 bases from J, with 8 bases between. Germline values: CDR1 SGHAT, CDR2 FQNNGV. The CDR3 covers 11 residues.

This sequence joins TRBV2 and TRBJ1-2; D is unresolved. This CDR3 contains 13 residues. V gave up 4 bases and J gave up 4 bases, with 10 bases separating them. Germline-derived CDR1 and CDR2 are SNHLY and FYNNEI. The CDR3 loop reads CASSGLKIYGYTF. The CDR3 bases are TGTGCCAGCAGTGGACTCAAGATCTATGGCTACACCTTC.

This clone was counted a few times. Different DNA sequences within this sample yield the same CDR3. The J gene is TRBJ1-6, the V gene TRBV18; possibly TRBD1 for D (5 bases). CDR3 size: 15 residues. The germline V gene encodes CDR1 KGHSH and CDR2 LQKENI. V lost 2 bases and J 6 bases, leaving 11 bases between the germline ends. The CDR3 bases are TGTGCCAGCTCACCATCCGGGGGGACTAATTCACCCCTCCACTTT. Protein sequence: CASSPSGGTNSPLHF.

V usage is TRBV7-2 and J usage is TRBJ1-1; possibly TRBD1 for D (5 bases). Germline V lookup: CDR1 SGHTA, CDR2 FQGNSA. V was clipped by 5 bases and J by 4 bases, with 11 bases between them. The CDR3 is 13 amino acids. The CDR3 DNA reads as TGTGCCAGCAGCGTGGGGGGGGGCACTGAAGCTTTCTTT. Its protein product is CASSVGGGTEAFF. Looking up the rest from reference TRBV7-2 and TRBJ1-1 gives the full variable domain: GAGVSQSPSNKVTEKGKDVELRCDPISGHTALYWYRQSLGQGLEFLIYFQGNSAPDKSGLPSDRFSAERTGGSVSTLTIQRTQQEDSAVYLCASSVGGGTEAFFGQGTRLTVV.

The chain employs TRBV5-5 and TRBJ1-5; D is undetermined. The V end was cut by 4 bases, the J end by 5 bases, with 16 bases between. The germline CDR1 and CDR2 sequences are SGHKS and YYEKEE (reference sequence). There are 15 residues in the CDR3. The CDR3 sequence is CASSNLGIGDQPQHF. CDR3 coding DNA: TGTGCCAGCAGCAACCTCGGGATCGGGGATCAGCCCCAGCATTTT. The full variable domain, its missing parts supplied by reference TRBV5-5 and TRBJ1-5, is DAGVTQSPTHLIKTRGQQVTLRCSPISGHKSVSWYQQVLGQGPQFIFQYYEKEERGRGNFPDRFSARQFPNYSSELNVNALLLGDSALYLCASSNLGIGDQPQHFGDGTRLSIL.